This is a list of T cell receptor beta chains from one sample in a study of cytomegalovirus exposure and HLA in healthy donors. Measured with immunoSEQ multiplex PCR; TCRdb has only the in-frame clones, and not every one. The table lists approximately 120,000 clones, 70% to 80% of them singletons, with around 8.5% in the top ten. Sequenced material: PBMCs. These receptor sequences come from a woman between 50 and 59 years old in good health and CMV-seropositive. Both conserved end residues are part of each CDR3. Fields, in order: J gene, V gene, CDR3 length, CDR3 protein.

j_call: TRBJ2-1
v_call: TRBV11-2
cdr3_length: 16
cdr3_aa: CASSSTHSGWGDEQFF

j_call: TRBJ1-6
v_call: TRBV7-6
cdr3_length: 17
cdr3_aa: CASRKQGPGSYNSPLHF

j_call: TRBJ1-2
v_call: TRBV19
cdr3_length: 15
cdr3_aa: CASSTPGGRYYGYTF

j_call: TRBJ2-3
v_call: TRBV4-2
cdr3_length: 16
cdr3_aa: CASSLKAAGGADTQYF

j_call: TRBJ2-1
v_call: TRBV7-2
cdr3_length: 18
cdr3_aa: CASSLIWTSGTYYNEQFF

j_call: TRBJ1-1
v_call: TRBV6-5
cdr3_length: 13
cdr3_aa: CATEQGADTEAFF

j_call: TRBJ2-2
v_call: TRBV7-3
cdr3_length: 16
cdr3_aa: CASSPQGAVNTGELFF

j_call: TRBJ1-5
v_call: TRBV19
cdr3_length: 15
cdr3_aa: CASLPPGGSGQPQHF

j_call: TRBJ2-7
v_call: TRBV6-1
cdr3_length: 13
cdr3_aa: CASSETPAGSKYF

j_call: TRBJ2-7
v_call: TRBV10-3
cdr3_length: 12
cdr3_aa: CAISELREEQYF

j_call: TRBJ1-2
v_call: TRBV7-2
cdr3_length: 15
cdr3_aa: CASSQYRTGRHGYTF

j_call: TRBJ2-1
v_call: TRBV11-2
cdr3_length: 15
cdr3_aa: CASRNGRGHSSRQFF

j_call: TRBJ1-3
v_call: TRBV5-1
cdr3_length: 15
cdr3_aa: CASRQYRDGGNTIYF

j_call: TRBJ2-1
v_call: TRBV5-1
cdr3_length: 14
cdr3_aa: CASNTASGYNEQFF

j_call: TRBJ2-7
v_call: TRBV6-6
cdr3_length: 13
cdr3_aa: CASIEPSSYEQYF

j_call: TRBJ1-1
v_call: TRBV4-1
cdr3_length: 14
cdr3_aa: CASSPILRDRGTFF

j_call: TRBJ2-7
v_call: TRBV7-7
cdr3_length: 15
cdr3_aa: CASSLALRGSYEQYF

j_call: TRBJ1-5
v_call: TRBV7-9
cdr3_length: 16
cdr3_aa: CASSFDRGLGNQPQHF

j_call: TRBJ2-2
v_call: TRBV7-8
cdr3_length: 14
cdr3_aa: CASSLGGGTGELFF

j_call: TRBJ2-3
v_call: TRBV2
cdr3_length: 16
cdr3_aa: CASSLGATGGTDTQYF

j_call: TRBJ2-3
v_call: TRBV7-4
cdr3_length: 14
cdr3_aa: CASSFSGCTDTQYF

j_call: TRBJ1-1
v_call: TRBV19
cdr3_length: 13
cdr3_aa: CASSHEMNTEAFF

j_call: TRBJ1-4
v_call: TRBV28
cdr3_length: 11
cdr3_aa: CASSPNRKLFF

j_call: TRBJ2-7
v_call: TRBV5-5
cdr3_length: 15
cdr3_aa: CASSLGGVGVYEQYF

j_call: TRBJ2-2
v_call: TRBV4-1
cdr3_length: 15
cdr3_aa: CANRPGTPNTGELFF

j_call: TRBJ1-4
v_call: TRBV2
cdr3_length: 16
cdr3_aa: CASSVAPSRGDEKLFF

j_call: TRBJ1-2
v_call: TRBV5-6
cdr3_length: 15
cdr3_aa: CASSMRTGVGYGYTF

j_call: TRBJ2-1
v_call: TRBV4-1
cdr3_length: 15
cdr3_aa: CASSQEGGSYNEQFF

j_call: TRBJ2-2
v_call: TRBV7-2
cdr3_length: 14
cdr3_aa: CASSLAGATGELFF

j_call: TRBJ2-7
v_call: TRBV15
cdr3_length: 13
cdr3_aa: CATSRDPASEQYF

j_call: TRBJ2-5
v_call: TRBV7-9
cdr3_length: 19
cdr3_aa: CSSSRRGGLVTPARETQYF

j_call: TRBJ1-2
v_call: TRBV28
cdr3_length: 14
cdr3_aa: CASSRLDRPWGYTF

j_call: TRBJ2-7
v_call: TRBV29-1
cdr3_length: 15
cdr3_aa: CSVAGTSGRGYEQYF

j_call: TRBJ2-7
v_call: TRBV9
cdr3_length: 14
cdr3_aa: CASTPNPDRDEQYF

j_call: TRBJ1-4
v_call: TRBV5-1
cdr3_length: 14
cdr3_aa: CASSEGTTNEKLFF

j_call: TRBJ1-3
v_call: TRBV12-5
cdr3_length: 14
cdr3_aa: CASGGQGGSNTIYF

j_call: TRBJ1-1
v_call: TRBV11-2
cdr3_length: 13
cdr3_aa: CASSLRRDTEAFF

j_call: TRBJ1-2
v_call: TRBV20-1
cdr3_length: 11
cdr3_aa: CSAPEDYGYTF

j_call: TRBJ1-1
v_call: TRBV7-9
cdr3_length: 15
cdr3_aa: CASSLPKGLNTEAFF

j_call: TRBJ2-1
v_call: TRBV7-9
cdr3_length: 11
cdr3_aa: CASSFSGVLFF

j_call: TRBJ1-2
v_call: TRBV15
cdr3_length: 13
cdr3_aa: CATSLQGMGGYTF

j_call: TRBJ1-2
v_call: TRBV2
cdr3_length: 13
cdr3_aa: CASSFGTEYGYTF

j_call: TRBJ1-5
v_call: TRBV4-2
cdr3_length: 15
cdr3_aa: CASSQAGQGNQPQHF

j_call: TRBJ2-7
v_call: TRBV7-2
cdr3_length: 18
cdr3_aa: CASSLSGGSGVLLNEQYF

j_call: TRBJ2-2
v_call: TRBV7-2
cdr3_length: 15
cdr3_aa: CASRPPGLAAGELFF

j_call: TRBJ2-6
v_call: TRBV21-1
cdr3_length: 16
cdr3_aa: CASSKVAGLRANVLTF

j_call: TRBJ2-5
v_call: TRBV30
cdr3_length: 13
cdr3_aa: CAWSVQEVETQYF

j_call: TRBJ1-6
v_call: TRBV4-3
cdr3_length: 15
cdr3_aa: CASSQGRQYNSPLHF

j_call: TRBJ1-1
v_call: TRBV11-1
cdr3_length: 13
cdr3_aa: CASSLQGNTEAFF

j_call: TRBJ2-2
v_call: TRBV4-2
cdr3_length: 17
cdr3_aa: CASSQPPGLGTTGELFF

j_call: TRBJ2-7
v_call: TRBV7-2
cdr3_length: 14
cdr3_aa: CASSPTGISYEQYF

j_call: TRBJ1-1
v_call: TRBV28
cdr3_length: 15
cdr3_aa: CASSLWEIMNTEAFF

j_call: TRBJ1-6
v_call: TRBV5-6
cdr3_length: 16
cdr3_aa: CASSFLGYSLNSPLHF